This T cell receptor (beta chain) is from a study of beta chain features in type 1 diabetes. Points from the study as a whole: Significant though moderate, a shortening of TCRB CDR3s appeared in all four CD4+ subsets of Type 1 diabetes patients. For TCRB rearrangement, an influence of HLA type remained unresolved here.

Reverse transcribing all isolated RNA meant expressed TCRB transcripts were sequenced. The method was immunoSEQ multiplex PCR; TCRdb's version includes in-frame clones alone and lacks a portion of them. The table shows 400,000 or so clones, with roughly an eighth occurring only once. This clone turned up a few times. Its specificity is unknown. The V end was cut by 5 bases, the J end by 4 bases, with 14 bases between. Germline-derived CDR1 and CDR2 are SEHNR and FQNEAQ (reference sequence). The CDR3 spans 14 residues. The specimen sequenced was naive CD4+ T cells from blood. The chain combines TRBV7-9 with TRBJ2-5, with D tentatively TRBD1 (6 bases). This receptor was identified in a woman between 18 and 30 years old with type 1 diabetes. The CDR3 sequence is CASSLAGARETQYF. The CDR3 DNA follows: TGTGCCAGCAGCCTGGCAGGGGCGAGAGAGACCCAGTACTTC.